This TCR beta chain was captured by sequencing in a study of Graves' ophthalmopathy and Graves' hyperthyroidism. Amplification of TCR beta CDR3 regions used RNA transcripts. HTBI primers were used in a first-round RT-PCR, which preceded a second-round multiplex PCR. Via MiXCR, TCRdb re-called the multiplex PCR reads, giving one row per CDR3 protein. The table has approximately 480,000 distinct CDR3 sequences, roughly an eighth seen once. This clonotype was found many times. Antigen: not known. Trimming pared 6 bases from V and 6 bases from J, leaving 14 bases between. Germline-derived CDR1 and CDR2 are MNHEY and SMNVEV (reference sequence). This CDR3 is built from 13 residues. Study findings and constraints: Blood was where most expanded thyroid clonotypes above 0.001 frequency also turned up.

PBMCs were isolated from a roughly 10 ml sample of fresh peripheral blood. The sequenced sample consisted of blood. The source is a woman under 40 with Graves' ophthalmopathy. J is TRBJ1-2 and V is TRBV27; tentatively, D is TRBD1 (5 bases). The CDR3 coding sequence is TGTGCCAGCAGCTTGGGGGAAGTTGATGGCTACACCTTC. Its translation is CASSLGEVDGYTF.